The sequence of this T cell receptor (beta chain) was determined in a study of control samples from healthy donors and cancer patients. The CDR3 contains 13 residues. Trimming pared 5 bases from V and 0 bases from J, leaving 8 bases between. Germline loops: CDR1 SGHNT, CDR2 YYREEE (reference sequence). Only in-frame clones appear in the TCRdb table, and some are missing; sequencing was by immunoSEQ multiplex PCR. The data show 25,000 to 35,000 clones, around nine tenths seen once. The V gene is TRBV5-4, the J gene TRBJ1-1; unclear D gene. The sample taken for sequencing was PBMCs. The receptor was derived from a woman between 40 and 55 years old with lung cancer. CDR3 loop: CASSSRMNTEAFF. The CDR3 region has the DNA TGTGCCAGCAGTTCCCGCATGAACACTGAAGCTTTCTTT. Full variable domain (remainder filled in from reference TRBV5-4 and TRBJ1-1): ETGVTQSPTHLIKTRGQQVTLRCSSQSGHNTVSWYQQALGQGPQFIFQYYREEENGRGNFPPRFSGLQFPNYSSELNVNALELDDSALYLCASSSRMNTEAFFGQGTRLTVV.